The T cell receptor (beta chain) under discussion was sequenced for a study of blood T cell repertoires in COVID-19. For the study at large: T cells, B-cell-depleted T cells, or PBMCs supplied cDNA or gDNA.

Participant reports of clinical history set cohort assignment. Generated by immunoSEQ multiplex PCR, the TCRdb table keeps only in-frame clones and is missing some. Of over 350,000 clones detected, approximately 87% appear once; the ten largest clones hold roughly 10%. Germline V gene data show CDR1 as SGHAT and CDR2 as FQNNGV. With V trimmed by 1 base and J by 4 bases, 4 bases remained unmatched. The CDR3 is 15 amino acids. The sample consisted of PBMCs or T cells enriched from blood (not recorded which). This chain connects TRBV11-2 to TRBJ1-2; TRBD1 agrees at 9 bases. The TCR was taken from a woman in her forties or fifties who had recovered from COVID-19. The CDR3 DNA follows: TGTGCCAGCAGCTTAGGACAGGGGGGGAGCTATGGCTACACCTTC. Protein sequence: CASSLGQGGSYGYTF. Full variable domain (missing parts from reference TRBV11-2 and TRBJ1-2): EAGVAQSPRYKIIEKRQSVAFWCNPISGHATLYWYQQILGQGPKLLIQFQNNGVVDDSQLPKDRFSAERLKGVDSTLKIQPAKLEDSAVYLCASSLGQGGSYGYTFGSGTRLTVV.